Listed here are 18 T cell receptor beta chains from one sample, sequenced in a study of lymphopenia after photon versus proton radiotherapy. Produced via immunoSEQ multiplex PCR; TCRdb's table is partial and in-frame only. The data hold about 160,000 clones, with about nine tenths observed a single time. The material was peripheral blood, obtained from a patient treated with photon-based radiotherapy. The receptor set was obtained from a man aged 50 or older with gastric cancer.

The chain combines TRBV29-1 with TRBJ2-7; D remains unclear. From germline, CDR1 is SQVTM and CDR2 ANQGSEA. V was cut by 5 bases and J by 0 bases, with 8 bases left in between. This CDR3 has 12 amino acids. Here the CDR3 reads CSVRASSYEQYF. The DNA of the CDR3 is TGCAGCGTTCGCGCGAGCTCCTACGAGCAGTACTTC.

The rearrangement uses TRBV7-2 and TRBJ1-2, with D unclear. CDR1 is SGHTA and CDR2 is FQGNSA in the germline V gene. V lost 1 base to trimming and J lost 4 bases, with 22 bases between them. The CDR3 loop spans 18 amino acids. The CDR3: CASSLGGRTMGSSYGYTF. The CDR3 nucleotides read TGTGCCAGCAGCTTAGGCGGCAGAACCATGGGGTCTAGCTATGGCTACACCTTC.

This clone has only a few counts. The chain links TRBV6-5 to TRBJ1-5, with 8 bases aligning to TRBD1. Germline lookup yields CDR1 MNHEY and CDR2 SVGAGI. The CDR3 length is 12 residues. After removal of 9 bases from V and 6 bases from J, the junction contained 4 bases not matched to a gene. For the CDR3, the DNA is TGTGCCAGTCGGACAGGGAGTCAGCCCCAGCATTTT. Its translation: CASRTGSQPQHF.

In its sample, this clone was seen a few times. The gene calls are TRBV2 and TRBJ2-7; unclear D gene. V was cut by 7 bases and J by 1 base, with 14 bases left in between. Germline V lookup: CDR1 SNHLY, CDR2 FYNNEI. The CDR3 spans 14 residues. CDR3 in DNA: TGTGCCAGCACTCCGGTTACCATTTCCTACGAGCAGTACTTC. This codes for CASTPVTISYEQYF.

The chain couples TRBV19 to TRBJ1-2; D call uncertain. The CDR3 has 13 amino acids. The germline V gene has CDR1 LNHDA and CDR2 SQIVND (reference sequence). V lost 3 bases to trimming and J lost 1 base, with 6 bases between them. The CDR3 sequence is CASSIGDNYGYTF. Here the CDR3 DNA reads TGTGCCAGTAGTATCGGGGATAACTATGGCTACACCTTC.

CDR3 amino acids: CASKGSGSHEQFF. DNA for the CDR3: TGTGCCAGCAAGGGTAGCGGGAGTCATGAGCAGTTCTTC. The chain couples TRBV9 to TRBJ2-1; 9 bases are shared with TRBD2. V lost 6 bases and J lost 8; bases outside the gene matches: 6. CDR3 length equals 13 residues. The V gene's germline CDR1 is SGDLS and CDR2 YYNGEE.

The chain has TRBV6-5 and TRBJ2-7, with D uncertain. Germline CDR1 is MNHEY and CDR2 is SVGAGI. This CDR3 is 14 amino acids long. V was clipped by 0 bases and J by 3 bases, with 9 bases between them. CDR3 DNA sequence: TGTGCCAGCAGTTACTCTCGCGGCTTCTACGAGCAGTACTTC. Its protein product is CASSYSRGFYEQYF.

V usage is TRBV28 and J usage is TRBJ2-2; D is possibly TRBD1 (5 bases). This CDR3 region has 13 residues. Germline lookup yields CDR1 MDHEN and CDR2 SYDVKM. The V end lost 10 bases, the J end lost 0 bases, and 9 bases lay between the germline ends. The CDR3 is CATGNSNTGELFF. CDR3 nucleotide sequence: TGTGCCACAGGGAATTCGAACACCGGGGAGCTGTTTTTT.

V gene TRBV7-9 combines with J gene TRBJ2-3; D might be TRBD2 (5 bases). The CDR3 extends over 15 amino acids. V was trimmed by 5 bases and J by 0 bases, leaving 12 bases between them. Germline lookup yields CDR1 SEHNR and CDR2 FQNEAQ (reference sequence). The CDR3: CASSQGGRSTDTQYF. CDR3 nucleotides: TGTGCCAGCAGCCAAGGAGGACGGAGCACAGATACGCAGTATTTT.

This chain uses TRBV29-1 with TRBJ2-2; 12 bases are shared with TRBD2. CDR1 and CDR2 (germline): SQVTM, ANQGSEA. There are 15 residues in the CDR3. V lost 7 bases and J lost 5; bases outside the gene matches: 8. CDR3 residues: CSDFLAGGGTGELFF. CDR3 sequence (DNA): TGCAGCGATTTTCTAGCGGGAGGGGGGACCGGGGAGCTGTTTTTT.

The chain couples TRBV10-3 to TRBJ2-1; D is possibly TRBD1 or TRBD2 (5 bases each). The germline CDR1 and CDR2 sequences are ENHRY and SYGVKD. This CDR3 is built from 15 residues. V lost 5 bases to trimming and J lost 5 bases, with 16 bases between them. The CDR3 DNA follows: TGTGCCATCAGTAGGGCGTTAGGGGACGACAATGAGCAGTTCTTC. It yields the protein CAISRALGDDNEQFF.

The V gene is TRBV6-5, the J gene TRBJ1-1, with 7 bases matching TRBD1. Germline V CDR1 and CDR2: MNHEY, SVGAGI. The CDR3 spans 15 residues. The V segment lost 7 bases and the J segment 5 bases; nucleotides outside the gene matches: 13. The CDR3 region is CASTRREGARTEAFF. DNA for the CDR3: TGTGCCAGCACTCGTAGGGAGGGGGCTAGGACTGAAGCTTTCTTT.

The rearrangement uses TRBV5-4 and TRBJ2-1; TRBD2 matches 7 bases. Germline values: CDR1 SGHNT, CDR2 YYREEE (reference sequence). V was pared by 1 base and J by 5 bases, with 12 bases of the junction left unmatched. The CDR3 length is 17 residues. The CDR3: CASSLMWTSLLDNEQFF. The CDR3 region has the DNA TGTGCCAGCAGCTTGATGTGGACTAGTTTGCTTGACAATGAGCAGTTCTTC.

The chain recombines TRBV2 with TRBJ2-7, with 8 bases lining up with TRBD1. Germline assignment: CDR1 SNHLY and CDR2 FYNNEI. The CDR3 totals 14 residues. With V trimmed by 4 bases and J by 5 bases, 7 bases remained unmatched. This chain's CDR3 is CASSARQGAHEQYF. The CDR3 nucleotides are TGTGCCAGCAGTGCCCGGCAGGGGGCCCACGAGCAGTACTTC.

This chain connects TRBV2 to TRBJ2-7; 8 nucleotides line up with TRBD1. The J segment lost 2 bases and the V segment lost 11 bases, leaving 8 bases of the junction unmatched. The CDR3 extends over 13 amino acids. CDR1 and CDR2 from the germline V gene are SNHLY and FYNNEI. CDR3 nucleotides: TGTGCCGGGGCCCGGGACAGGACCTACGAGCAGTACTTC. Amino acids: CAGARDRTYEQYF. Variable domain in full (rest from reference TRBV2 and TRBJ2-7): EPEVTQTPSHQVTQMGQEVILRCVPISNHLYFYWYRQILGQKVEFLVSFYNNEISEKSEIFDDQFSVERPDGSNFTLKIRSTKLEDSAMYFCAGARDRTYEQYFGPGTRLTVT.

The chain carries TRBV7-9 and TRBJ2-2; no clear D. Trimming removed 1 base at V and 7 bases at J, with 7 bases between. From germline, CDR1 is SEHNR and CDR2 FQNEAQ (reference sequence). The CDR3 totals 13 residues. CDR3 coding DNA: TGTGCCAGCAGCTTAGTGGGGTTCGGGGAGCTGTTTTTT. Translation gives CASSLVGFGELFF.

This clone turned up a few times. A junction end diverges from the germline sequence, so it may reflect a read error. The chain uses TRBV6-1 and TRBJ1-3; D is unclear. The CDR3 consists of 12 residues. Germline CDR1 MNHNS, CDR2 SASEGT. CDR3 coding DNA: TGTGCCAGCAGGGAAGTGCGAAACACCATATATTTT. This codes for CASREVRNTIYF.

The V gene is TRBV29-1, the J gene TRBJ1-1; 10 bases align to TRBD1. Losses at the gene ends were 8 bases for V and 6 bases for J; bases not matched to a gene: 9. This CDR3 comprises 13 residues. Per germline, CDR1 SQVTM and CDR2 ANQGSEA. The CDR3 DNA is TGCAGCTTTTCAAGGGACAGGGGCTCTGAAGCTTTCTTT. Translated, it gives CSFSRDRGSEAFF.